This is a list of T cell receptor beta chains from one sample in a study of T cells after yellow fever vaccination. TCRdb ran MiXCR on the 5' RACE reads and lists one entry per CDR3 protein. Of 200,000 to 250,000 distinct CDR3 sequences in the sample, less than 9% were seen once. Sequenced here: CD4+ T cells sorted from PBMCs, sampled 15 days after the yellow fever booster vaccination. The source of these receptors is a young man who received the YFV17D yellow fever vaccine. The CDR3 runs from the conserved cysteine through the conserved F or W. A D gene is named only where the DNA matches it firmly. Part of the rows lack a size; the others show once, few, many or a class for expanded clones.

d_gene,v_gene,abundance,j_gene,CDR3nt,CDR3aa
NA,TRBV29-1,few,TRBJ2-5,TGCGCGGTGTACCAAGAGACCCAGTACTTC,CAVYQETQYF
TRBD2,TRBV7-2,many,TRBJ2-3,TGTGCCAGCTCCAGGACTAGCGGGACTAGCACAGATACGCAGTATTTT,CASSRTSGTSTDTQYF
NA,TRBV20-1,NA,TRBJ2-7,TGCAGTGCTAGTGGGGGAGTCGAGCAGTACTTC,CSASGGVEQYF
TRBD1,TRBV11-1,NA,TRBJ1-4,TGTGCCAGCAGCTTAGGGAGTGTCGGACAGGGAAGCGACGAAAAACTGTTTTTT,CASSLGSVGQGSDEKLFF
NA,TRBV3-1,many,TRBJ2-5,TGTGCCAGCAGCCAAGACCCGACAGTGGGGGGAGAGACCCAGTACTTC,CASSQDPTVGGETQYF
TRBD2,TRBV4-3,NA,TRBJ2-3,TGCGCCAGCAGCCGGATAGCGGGGGGGGTATACGATACGCAGTATTTT,CASSRIAGGVYDTQYF
TRBD2,TRBV7-8,many,TRBJ2-5,TGTGCCAGCACCCCAAGGACTAGCGGGCTCCGGGCCCAGTACTTC,CASTPRTSGLRAQYF
NA,TRBV29-1,many,TRBJ2-7,TGCAGCGTTGAAGATCGGGCGTTTGGGCAGTACTTC,CSVEDRAFGQYF
TRBD2,TRBV30,many,TRBJ2-1,TGTGCCTGGAGTGTACGGTCTAGCGGGACTATAAATGAGCAGTTCTTC,CAWSVRSSGTINEQFF
NA,TRBV4-3,NA,TRBJ2-7,TGCGCCAGCAGCCAAGCCCCCAAGTCCTACGAGCAGTACTTC,CASSQAPKSYEQYF
NA,TRBV20-1,NA,TRBJ2-1,TGCAGTGGAGCGGCAGCCTACAATGAGCAGTTCTTC,CSGAAAYNEQFF
NA,TRBV3-1,NA,TRBJ2-7,TGTGCCAGCAGCCCCAGCGGCCTCGAGCAGTACTTC,CASSPSGLEQYF